The 29 T cell receptor beta chains given below trace back to one sample, sequenced in a study of technical replicates of blood from a handful of donors. The assay was immunoSEQ multiplex PCR, and TCRdb's table has in-frame clones only and misses some. This table has just over 95,000 clones, approximately 95% appearing once. Sample: T cells isolated from PBMCs. The receptors derive from a human donor in good health.

V gene TRBV7-3 combines with J gene TRBJ2-3; 10 positions match TRBD1. Germline V gene data show CDR1 as SGHTA and CDR2 as FQGTGA. The CDR3 has 20 residues. Trimming at V came to 5 bases and at J to 2 bases, leaving 19 bases not matched to a gene. The CDR3 loop is CASSAYMGQGPVLHTDTQYF. CDR3 in DNA: TGTGCCAGCAGCGCATACATGGGACAGGGGCCCGTTTTGCACACAGATACGCAGTATTTT.

This clone was counted once. The J gene is TRBJ2-2, the V gene TRBV27, with D tentatively TRBD1 (5 bases). Between the trimmed V and J ends, which lost 3 bases and 0 bases, there was a span of 11 bases. The CDR3 is 16 residues long. Looked up from germline, CDR1 is MNHEY and CDR2 is SMNVEV (reference sequence). The CDR3 loop reads CASSFSGASNTGELFF. The CDR3 region has the DNA TGTGCCAGCAGTTTTTCTGGGGCCTCGAACACCGGGGAGCTGTTTTTT.

This sequence joins TRBV5-1 and TRBJ2-3; TRBD2 agrees at 16 bases. The CDR3 has 17 residues. V lost 3 bases, J lost 4 bases, and 5 bases stayed unmatched. Germline CDR1 reads SGHRS; CDR2 reads YFSETQ. CDR3 region: CASSWGLAGGPSDTQYF. CDR3 DNA sequence: TGCGCCAGCAGCTGGGGACTAGCGGGAGGGCCGTCAGATACGCAGTATTTT.

The chain employs TRBV7-9 and TRBJ1-1; D uncertain. V gave up 3 bases and J gave up 10 bases, with 9 bases separating them. The CDR3 totals 11 residues. From germline, CDR1 is SEHNR and CDR2 FQNEAQ (reference sequence). CDR3 in amino acids: CASSFGVLAFF. The CDR3 DNA follows: TGTGCCAGCAGCTTCGGGGTTTTAGCTTTCTTT. Complete variable domain (other parts from reference TRBV7-9 and TRBJ1-1): DTGVSQNPRHKITKRGQNVTFRCDPISEHNRLYWYRQTLGQGPEFLTYFQNEAQLEKSRLLSDRFSAERPKGSFSTLEIQRTEQGDSAMYLCASSFGVLAFFGQGTRLTVV.

This chain uses TRBV6-6 with TRBJ2-1; 10 positions agree with TRBD1. V shed 7 bases, J shed 6 bases, and the junction held 9 bases outside the gene matches. This CDR3 is built from 15 residues. The germline gives CDR1 MNHNY, CDR2 SVGAGI (reference sequence). CDR3 loop: CASTLGTGVSNEQFF. The DNA for the CDR3 is TGTGCCAGCACCCTTGGGACAGGGGTTAGCAATGAGCAGTTCTTC.

The chain uses TRBV7-9 and TRBJ1-1; a possible D gene is TRBD1 (6 bases). The CDR3 has 13 residues. V lost 6 bases to trimming and J lost 5 bases, with 13 bases between them. Looked up from germline, CDR1 is SEHNR and CDR2 is FQNEAQ (reference sequence). The CDR3: CASSSGVGTEAFF. The CDR3 bases are TGTGCCAGCAGTTCAGGGGTTGGGACTGAAGCTTTCTTT.

This sequence joins TRBV27 and TRBJ2-5; a weak D match, TRBD2 (6 bases). Trimming took off 3 bases at V and 5 bases at J, with 13 bases between the two ends. This CDR3 contains 14 residues. Germline lookup yields CDR1 MNHEY and CDR2 SMNVEV (reference sequence). CDR3 amino acids: CASSFRTTLETQYF. CDR3 nucleotides: TGTGCCAGCAGTTTTCGGACTACCTTGGAGACCCAGTACTTC.

The chain links TRBV15 to TRBJ2-5; D is perhaps TRBD2 (6 bases). V lost 4 bases to trimming and J lost 5 bases, with 14 bases between them. The germline V gene encodes CDR1 LNHNV and CDR2 YYDKDF (reference sequence). The CDR3 sequence is 14 residues long. The CDR3 DNA reads as TGTGCCACCAGCATCTCGGGGGACGAGGAGACCCAGTACTTC. This sequence encodes CATSISGDEETQYF. Variable domain in full (rest from reference TRBV15 and TRBJ2-5): DAMVIQNPRYQVTQFGKPVTLSCSQTLNHNVMYWYQQKSSQAPKLLFHYYDKDFNNEADTPDNFQSRRPNTSFCFLDIRSPGLGDTAMYLCATSISGDEETQYFGPGTRLLVL.

The chain has TRBV11-2 and TRBJ2-1; 7 positions agree with TRBD2. Germline assignment: CDR1 SGHAT and CDR2 FQNNGV. The CDR3 runs to 15 residues. With V trimmed by 6 bases and J by 4 bases, 9 bases remained unmatched. The CDR3 reads CASSWDYNVYNEQFF. The CDR3 DNA follows: TGTGCCAGCAGTTGGGACTACAACGTTTACAATGAGCAGTTCTTC.

This clone was seen only a few times. This rearrangement joins TRBV10-3 to TRBJ1-5, with 9 bases matching TRBD1. Germline V lookup: CDR1 ENHRY, CDR2 SYGVKD. The CDR3 is 13 amino acids. The CDR3: CAPHRGQWQPQHF. In DNA, the CDR3 is TGTGCACCCCACAGGGGGCAGTGGCAGCCCCAGCATTTT.

The chain recombines TRBV28 with TRBJ2-7; perhaps TRBD2 as D (6 bases). V was pared by 3 bases and J by 4 bases, with 16 bases between. The CDR3 contains 15 residues. Germline V CDR1 and CDR2: MDHEN, SYDVKM. This chain's CDR3 is CASSLSGTPLYEQYF. CDR3 nucleotides: TGTGCCAGCAGTTTGTCCGGGACTCCTTTATACGAGCAGTACTTC.

In nucleotides, the CDR3 is TGTGCCAGTCAAAACAGGGGGAGAGAGCAGTACTTC. Translated, it gives CASQNRGREQYF. The chain uses TRBV28 and TRBJ2-7, with TRBD1 identical over 8 bases. Trimming cost V 9 bases and J 7 bases; bases outside gene matches: 8. This CDR3 has 12 residues. The germline CDR1 and CDR2 sequences are MDHEN and SYDVKM.

The chain combines TRBV23-1 with TRBJ2-3, with D maybe TRBD1 (6 bases). TRBV23-1 is an open reading frame, and its role is uncertain. This CDR3 is 15 amino acids long. V was cut by 3 bases and J by 2 bases, with 12 bases left in between. This CDR3 is CASSHRGNDTDTQYF. The CDR3 bases are TGCGCCAGCAGTCACAGGGGTAACGACACAGATACGCAGTATTTT.

The chain links TRBV5-1 to TRBJ2-1; 10 positions match TRBD2. The CDR3 runs to 16 residues. V was clipped by 0 bases and J by 4 bases; unmatched bases: 4. In germline, CDR1 is SGHRS, CDR2 YFSETQ. The CDR3 here is CASSLDRTSGYNEQFF. The CDR3 DNA sequence: TGCGCCAGCAGCTTGGATAGGACTAGCGGATACAATGAGCAGTTCTTC.

The chain couples TRBV28 to TRBJ1-3; 7 bases agree with TRBD1. The CDR3 extends over 16 amino acids. V lost 4 bases, J lost 8 bases, and 14 bases stayed unmatched. Germline assignment: CDR1 MDHEN and CDR2 SYDVKM. CDR3 sequence reads: CASSSSRQGSRYTIYF. CDR3 DNA sequence: TGTGCCAGCAGTTCTTCTAGACAGGGAAGTAGATACACCATATATTTT.

Remarks on this clone: The sample has other DNA sequences that encode this CDR3 too. The chain links TRBV9 to TRBJ1-2; 7 nucleotides line up with TRBD1. After removal of 0 bases from V and 8 bases from J, the junction contained 4 bases not matched to a gene. Germline V gene data show CDR1 as SGDLS and CDR2 as YYNGEE. This CDR3 region has 13 residues. The CDR3 loop is CASSVDRGSGYTF. CDR3 nucleotides: TGTGCCAGCAGCGTAGACAGGGGCAGCGGCTACACCTTC.

This chain's CDR3 is CASSRIRQASYEQYF. The CDR3 DNA sequence: TGTGCCAGCAGCCGAATTAGACAGGCATCCTACGAGCAGTACTTC. V gene TRBV7-9 combines with J gene TRBJ2-7; weak D call: TRBD1 (6 bases). The germline V gene has CDR1 SEHNR and CDR2 FQNEAQ (reference sequence). V shed 5 bases and J shed 1 base, with 15 bases lying between them. There are 15 residues in the CDR3.

The V call is TRBV27, the J call TRBJ2-1; 10 nucleotides match TRBD2. V lost 3 bases to trimming and J lost 1 base; unmatched junction nucleotides: 12. CDR3 length: 19 amino acids. The germline V gene has CDR1 MNHEY and CDR2 SMNVEV (reference sequence). For the CDR3, the DNA is TGTGCCAGCAGTTTGGCAGCGGGAGGGCTAAAGCGGTCCTACAATGAGCAGTTCTTC. Protein: CASSLAAGGLKRSYNEQFF.

The chain recombines TRBV4-1 with TRBJ1-4; TRBD1 agrees at 12 bases. CDR1 and CDR2 from the germline V gene are MGHRA and YSYEKL. Unmatched junction bases numbered 2, after V lost 4 bases and J lost 5 bases. This CDR3 spans 15 amino acids. Written as DNA, the CDR3 is TGCGCCAGCAGCCCGGGACAGGGGGCGAATGAAAAACTGTTTTTT. Protein: CASSPGQGANEKLFF.

This rearrangement joins TRBV7-8 to TRBJ1-5, with 10 bases matching TRBD1. Germline CDR1 and CDR2: SGHVS and FQNEAQ. V lost 5 bases to trimming and J lost 11 bases; unmatched junction nucleotides: 9. The CDR3 length is 14 residues. The CDR3 protein is CASSPPGTGVSQHF. CDR3 in DNA: TGTGCCAGCAGCCCCCCCGGGACAGGGGTTTCCCAGCATTTT.

The DNA of the CDR3 is TGTGCCTGGAGTCTAGCGAGCTCCCTCGGGAATGAGCAGTTCTTC. Translation: CAWSLASSLGNEQFF. This chain links TRBV30 with TRBJ2-1, with D tentatively TRBD2 (6 bases). The CDR3 totals 15 residues. V was trimmed by 2 bases and J by 7 bases, leaving 18 bases between them. Germline V lookup: CDR1 GTSNPN, CDR2 SVGIG (reference sequence).

The CDR3 DNA sequence: TGTGCCAGCAGCTTAAACCCCCCTACTAGCTCCTACAATGAGCAGTTCTTC. It is translated as CASSLNPPTSSYNEQFF. The chain employs TRBV7-3 and TRBJ2-1, with a possible D match to TRBD2 (5 bases). Germline values: CDR1 SGHTA, CDR2 FQGTGA. Trimming shortened V by 1 base and J by 0 bases, and 13 bases separated the two germline ends. This CDR3 is 17 amino acids long.

This chain uses TRBV20-1 with TRBJ2-1; TRBD2 agrees at 10 bases. Per the germline V gene, CDR1 is DFQATT and CDR2 is SNEGSKA (reference sequence). This CDR3 region has 11 residues. The CDR3 loop reads CSVPSGRKQFF. CDR3 DNA: TGCAGCGTACCTAGCGGGAGAAAGCAGTTCTTC.

This clone showed up just once. The V gene is TRBV6-5, the J gene TRBJ1-1, with 7 bases fitting TRBD1. This CDR3 is 13 amino acids long. V was pared by 3 bases and J by 3 bases, with 1 base of the junction left unmatched. Germline CDR1 and CDR2: MNHEY and SVGAGI. For the CDR3, the DNA is TGTGCCAGCAGTTATACAGGGGACACTGAAGCTTTCTTT. It codes for CASSYTGDTEAFF.

The genes are TRBV7-2 and TRBJ2-3; TRBD1 is a possible D gene (5 bases). The CDR3 is made up of 16 amino acids. Trimming cost V 1 base and J 2 bases, with 13 bases left between them. Germline V gene lookup returns CDR1 SGHTA and CDR2 FQGNSA. The CDR3 spells CASSLGGGGATDTQYF. For the CDR3, the DNA is TGTGCCAGCAGCTTAGGAGGTGGTGGGGCCACAGATACGCAGTATTTT.

This chain links TRBV7-2 with TRBJ2-7, with 8 bases that match TRBD2. The CDR3 sequence is 13 residues long. Germline V gives CDR1 SGHTA, CDR2 FQGNSA. V shed 5 bases and J 9 bases; nucleotides not matched to a gene: 9. The CDR3 sequence: CASSPAGGGRQYF. Written as DNA, the CDR3 is TGTGCCAGCAGCCCGGCCGGGGGGGGACGGCAGTACTTC. Full variable domain (outside the CDR3, taken from reference TRBV7-2 and TRBJ2-7): GAGVSQSPSNKVTEKGKDVELRCDPISGHTALYWYRQSLGQGLEFLIYFQGNSAPDKSGLPSDRFSAERTGGSVSTLTIQRTQQEDSAVYLCASSPAGGGRQYFGPGTRLTVT.

The J gene is TRBJ2-1, the V gene TRBV28; 14 bases are a match to TRBD2. Germline values: CDR1 MDHEN, CDR2 SYDVKM. The trim removed 5 bases at V and 9 bases at J, leaving 9 bases unmatched. This CDR3 region has 16 residues. The CDR3: CASSTHGTSGSVEQFF. The CDR3 bases are TGTGCCAGCAGTACCCACGGGACTAGCGGGAGTGTTGAGCAGTTCTTC.

The chain recombines TRBV5-8 with TRBJ1-1, with D hard to call. V lost 4 bases and J lost 8, with 9 bases in between. CDR3 length equals 11 residues. In germline, CDR1 is SGHTS, CDR2 YDEGEE. As DNA, the CDR3 is TGTGCCAGCAGCCGGAGGTCAGAAGCTTTCTTT. Translation: CASSRRSEAFF.

The chain recombines TRBV11-2 with TRBJ2-5; a possible D gene is TRBD1 (6 bases). The CDR3 runs to 13 residues. Looked up from germline, CDR1 is SGHAT and CDR2 is FQNNGV. Deletions cut 3 bases from V and 2 bases from J, with 7 bases between. The CDR3 DNA reads TGTGCCAGCAGCTTTGGACAGCAAGAGACCCAGTACTTC. Residues: CASSFGQQETQYF. The whole variable domain, remainder taken from reference TRBV11-2 and TRBJ2-5, is EAGVAQSPRYKIIEKRQSVAFWCNPISGHATLYWYQQILGQGPKLLIQFQNNGVVDDSQLPKDRFSAERLKGVDSTLKIQPAKLEDSAVYLCASSFGQQETQYFGPGTRLLVL.